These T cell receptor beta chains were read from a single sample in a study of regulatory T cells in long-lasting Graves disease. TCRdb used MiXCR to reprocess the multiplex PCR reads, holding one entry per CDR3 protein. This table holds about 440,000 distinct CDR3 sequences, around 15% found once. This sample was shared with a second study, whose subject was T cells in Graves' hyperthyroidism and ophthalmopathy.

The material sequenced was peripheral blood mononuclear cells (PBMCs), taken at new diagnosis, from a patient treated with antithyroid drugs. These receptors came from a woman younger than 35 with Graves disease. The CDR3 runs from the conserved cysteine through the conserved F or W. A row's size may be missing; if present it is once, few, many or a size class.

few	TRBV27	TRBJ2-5	CASRVRGVGETQYF
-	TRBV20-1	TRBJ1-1	CSARVQGGTEAFF
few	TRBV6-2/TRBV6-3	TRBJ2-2	CASSYRETGELFF
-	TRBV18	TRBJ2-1	CASAGVLGPSYNEQFF
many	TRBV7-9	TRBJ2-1	CASSRGLLNEQFF
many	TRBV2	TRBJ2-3	CASSESGSSTDTQYF
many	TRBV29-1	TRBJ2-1	CSARTSGRIEQFF
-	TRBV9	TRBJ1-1	CASSVDLGINTEAFF
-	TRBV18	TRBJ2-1	CASSPNEGSGRVDNEQFF
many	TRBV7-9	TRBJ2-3	CASSSGLADLTDTQYF
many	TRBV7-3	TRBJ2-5	CASSLGGGRLETQYF
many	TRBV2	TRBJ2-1	CASSDLALEQFF
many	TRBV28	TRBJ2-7	CASSYPLGGRYEQYF
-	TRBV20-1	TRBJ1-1	CSGGFNTEAFF
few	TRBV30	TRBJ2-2	CACQPPPGTGELFF
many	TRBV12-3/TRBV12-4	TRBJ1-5	CASSLRRQDNQPQHF
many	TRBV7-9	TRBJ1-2	CASSLGAALGGNGYTF
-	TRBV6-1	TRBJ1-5	CASSIGRQLAQPQHF
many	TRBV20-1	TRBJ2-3	CSAETQVAQYF
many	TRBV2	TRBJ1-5	CASSGGINQPQHF
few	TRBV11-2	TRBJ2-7	CASSLSIRDRSYEQYF
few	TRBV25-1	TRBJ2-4	CASSAGGRQVQYF
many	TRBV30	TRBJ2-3	CAWTPTSGSGTQYF
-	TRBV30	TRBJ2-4	CAWSTRSTSKNIQYF
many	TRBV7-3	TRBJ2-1	CASSRVAGGPAYNEQFF
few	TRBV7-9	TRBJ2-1	CASSRRTGLNEQFF
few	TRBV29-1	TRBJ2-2	CSVILGQSNTGELFF
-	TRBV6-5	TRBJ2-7	CASSYFEGYEQYF
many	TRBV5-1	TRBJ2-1	CASSKGQGVNEQFF
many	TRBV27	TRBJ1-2	CASSLTGSVYGYTF